This T cell receptor beta chain was obtained from a study of blood T cell repertoires in COVID-19. Using immunoSEQ multiplex PCR, the repertoire was profiled, and TCRdb retains in-frame clones only, with some absent. The sample has about 23,000 clones, 90% seen once; the top ten hold about 18%. What was sequenced was peripheral blood. This TCR was recovered from a human donor in a cohort sampled during active COVID-19.

The chain's CDR3 is CASSRGVVAVLDTQYF. Written as DNA, the CDR3 is TGTGCCAGCAGCAGGGGTGTAGTAGCGGTGCTTGATACGCAGTATTTT. The genes are TRBV5-6 and TRBJ2-3, with D possibly matching TRBD2 (6 bases). V was pared by 4 bases and J by 6 bases, with 21 bases between. CDR3 length equals 16 residues. CDR1 and CDR2 from the germline V gene are SGHDT and YYEEEE.